This T cell receptor beta chain was sequenced during a study of T cells in tumors after PD-1 blockade. Study as a whole: Tumor samples averaged about 28,000 templates (range about 554-100,000) and several thousand unique clonotypes.

Study-level findings and limits: Blood contained about 45% of the tumor's TCR clonotypes. Most post-therapy expanded exhausted CD8+ clones were new, undetected before treatment.

Using immunoSEQ multiplex PCR, the repertoire was profiled, and TCRdb retains in-frame clones only, with some absent. Here the sample spans 10,000 to 15,000 clones, approximately 63% being singletons. Tumor or blood genomic DNA was sequenced, with inputs of about 600 ng to 6,500 ng. A note on this clone: Antigen unknown.

CDR1 SQVTM and CDR2 ANQGSEA come from the germline V gene. This CDR3 has 16 residues. V lost 6 bases, J lost 4 bases, and 25 bases lay in between. The TCR comes from a human donor with basal cell carcinoma. Source: tumor tissue, taken before anti-PD-1 treatment. The chain combines TRBV29-1 with TRBJ2-7; tentatively, D is TRBD2 (5 bases). CDR3 loop: CSVDSQTTNAGYEQYF. Written as DNA, the CDR3 is TGCAGCGTAGATTCGCAGACGACCAACGCGGGTTACGAGCAGTACTTC.